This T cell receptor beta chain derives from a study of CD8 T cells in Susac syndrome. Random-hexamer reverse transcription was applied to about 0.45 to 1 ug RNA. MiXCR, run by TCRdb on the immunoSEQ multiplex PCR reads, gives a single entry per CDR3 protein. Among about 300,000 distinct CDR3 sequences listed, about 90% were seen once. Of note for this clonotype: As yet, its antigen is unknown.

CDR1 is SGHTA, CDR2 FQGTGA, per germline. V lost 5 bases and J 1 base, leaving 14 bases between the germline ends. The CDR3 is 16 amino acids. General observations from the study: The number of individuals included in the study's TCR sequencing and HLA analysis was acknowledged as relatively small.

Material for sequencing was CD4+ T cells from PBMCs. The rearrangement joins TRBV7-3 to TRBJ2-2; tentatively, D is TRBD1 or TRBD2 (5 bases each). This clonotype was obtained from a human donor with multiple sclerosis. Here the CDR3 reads CASSGTTARNTGELFF. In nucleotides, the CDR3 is TGTGCCAGCAGCGGGACCACGGCTCGGAACACCGGGGAGCTGTTTTTT.